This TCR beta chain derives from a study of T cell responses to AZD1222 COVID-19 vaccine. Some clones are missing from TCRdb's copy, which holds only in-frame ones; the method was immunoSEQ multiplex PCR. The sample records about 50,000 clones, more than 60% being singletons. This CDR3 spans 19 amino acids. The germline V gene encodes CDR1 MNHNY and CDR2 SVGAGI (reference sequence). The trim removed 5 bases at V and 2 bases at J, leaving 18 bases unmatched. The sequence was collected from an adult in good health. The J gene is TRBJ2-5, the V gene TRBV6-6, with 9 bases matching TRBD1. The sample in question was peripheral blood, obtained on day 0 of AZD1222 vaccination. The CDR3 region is CASSPTGTGRGISQETQYF. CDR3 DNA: TGTGCCAGCAGTCCCACCGGGACAGGGAGGGGGATTTCACAAGAGACCCAGTACTTC.